These 13 T cell receptor beta chains came from one sample sequenced in a study of blood T cell repertoires in COVID-19 (dated by TCRdb to 2018 to 2021). The protocol used for the library was the immunoSEQ multiplex PCR assay. This is the immuneACCESS table as TCRdb keeps it, with only in-frame sequences that have V and J called. A part of the clones is gone; compared with another copy, unresolved V genes explain less than half, and the rest is unexplained. The table for this sample lists roughly 50,000 clones; roughly 79% of them were counted only once. The top ten hold approximately 4.9% of the sample. Sequences were obtained from peripheral blood. These receptors all come from a woman between 55 and 75 years old with acute or convalescent COVID-19.

This rearrangement joins TRBV13 to TRBJ1-1; D not resolved. Trimming shortened V by 4 bases and J by 4 bases, and 10 bases separated the two germline ends. The germline CDR1 and CDR2 sequences are PRHDT and FYEKMQ (reference sequence). The CDR3 sequence is 13 residues long. The CDR3 DNA reads TGTGCCAGCAGCTGGGTAAGCGGCACTGAAGCTTTCTTT. Its protein is CASSWVSGTEAFF.

This sequence joins TRBV12-3 or TRBV12-4 and TRBJ1-2; the D gene is possibly TRBD1 (6 bases). V was cut by 3 bases and J by 7 bases, with 9 bases left in between. The length of the CDR3 is 12 residues. The CDR3 DNA sequence: TGTGCCAGCAGTTTGACAGGTTCTGGCTACACCTTC. The encoded protein is CASSLTGSGYTF.

This rearrangement joins TRBV15 to TRBJ1-1; TRBD1 matches 12 bases. The V segment lost 3 bases and the J segment 8 bases; nucleotides outside the gene matches: 4. CDR1 and CDR2 (germline): LNHNV, YYDKDF (reference sequence). The CDR3 loop spans 14 amino acids. The CDR3 DNA is TGTGCCACCAGCAGCGGGACAGGGGGCTCCGAAGCTTTCTTT. It specifies CATSSGTGGSEAFF.

The chain joins TRBV3-1 (or the pseudogene TRBV3-2) to TRBJ1-5; maybe TRBD1 (5 bases). V lost 4 bases and J lost 2, with 9 bases in between. Germline values: CDR1 LGHDT, CDR2 YNNKEL (reference sequence). The CDR3 runs 14 residues. Here the CDR3 DNA reads TGTGCCAGCAGCCGAGCGGGGGGCAATCAGCCCCAGCATTTT. Amino acid sequence: CASSRAGGNQPQHF.

This clone showed up just a few times. CDR3 in DNA: TGTGCCAGCAGCGGAATGACAGGGGTCCCGAGTGAGCAGTACTTC. Translation: CASSGMTGVPSEQYF. This rearrangement joins TRBV5-4 to TRBJ2-7, with TRBD1 identical over 8 bases. Germline assignment: CDR1 SGHNT and CDR2 YYREEE (reference sequence). V was clipped by 4 bases and J by 7 bases; unmatched bases: 13. This CDR3 region has 15 residues.

V and J are TRBV6-2 or TRBV6-3 and TRBJ1-2; no clear D. Looked up from germline, CDR1 is MNHEY and CDR2 is SVGEGT. Trimming left V 5 bases short and J 4 bases short, with 11 bases between. The CDR3 spans 13 residues. The CDR3 DNA follows: TGTGCCAGCAGTAAACTAGACATCTATGGCTACACCTTC. Translating gives CASSKLDIYGYTF.

In this sample, this clone turned up a few times. This chain joins TRBV7-9 and TRBJ1-4; D possibly corresponds to TRBD1 (5 bases). Between the trimmed V and J ends, which lost 1 base and 8 bases, there was a span of 17 bases. CDR1 SEHNR and CDR2 FQNEAQ come from the germline V gene (reference sequence). The CDR3 is 16 amino acids. This CDR3 is CASSLGLAGIGEKLFF. For the CDR3, the DNA is TGTGCCAGCAGCTTAGGGTTGGCAGGGATCGGGGAAAAACTGTTTTTT.

The chain uses TRBV6-5 and TRBJ1-5; 7 bases are a match to TRBD1. This CDR3 spans 13 amino acids. V lost 4 bases and J lost 9; bases outside the gene matches: 6. The germline V gene encodes CDR1 MNHEY and CDR2 SVGAGI. CDR3 DNA: TGTGCCAGCAGTTTCACGACAGGGCGGCCCCAGCATTTT. This translates into CASSFTTGRPQHF.

The chain carries TRBV5-1 and TRBJ1-5, with D tentatively TRBD1 (5 bases). Germline V gene data show CDR1 as SGHRS and CDR2 as YFSETQ. Trimming shortened V by 4 bases and J by 5 bases, and 13 bases separated the two germline ends. CDR3 size: 14 residues. The DNA for the CDR3 is TGCGCCAGCAGCATGGGGGGGAGGCATCAGCCCCAGCATTTT. Its protein is CASSMGGRHQPQHF. Based on the CDR3 plus reference TRBV5-1 and TRBJ1-5, the full variable domain is KAGVTQTPRYLIKTRGQQVTLSCSPISGHRSVSWYQQTPGQGLQFLFEYFSETQRNKGNFPGRFSGRQFSNSRSEMNVSTLELGDSALYLCASSMGGRHQPQHFGDGTRLSIL.

The V and J genes are TRBV5-1 and TRBJ2-2, with D perhaps matching TRBD1 (5 bases). The CDR3 consists of 19 residues. Deletions cut 4 bases from V and 4 bases from J, with 26 bases between. Germline V CDR1 and CDR2: SGHRS, YFSETQ. CDR3 residues: CASSNLRKGQTVGTGELFF. As DNA, the CDR3 is TGCGCCAGCAGCAACCTCCGTAAGGGGCAAACGGTGGGCACCGGGGAGCTGTTTTTT.

The genes are TRBV4-2 and TRBJ2-7, with D perhaps TRBD2 (6 bases). The CDR3 has 15 amino acids. The V end was cut by 4 bases, the J end by 2 bases, with 15 bases between. The germline V gene encodes CDR1 LGHNA and CDR2 YNFKEQ. The CDR3 coding sequence is TGTGCCAGCAGCCCCAGCGGGCGTGACACCTACGAGCAGTACTTC. It specifies CASSPSGRDTYEQYF.

This chain joins TRBV5-1 and TRBJ2-5, with a weak D call TRBD2 (6 bases). CDR3 length: 16 amino acids. The germline gives CDR1 SGHRS, CDR2 YFSETQ. Trimming pared 0 bases from V and 1 base from J, leaving 13 bases between. Here the CDR3 reads CASSLGHGGTQETQYF. The CDR3 region has the DNA TGCGCCAGCAGCTTGGGGCATGGCGGGACCCAAGAGACCCAGTACTTC. Based on the CDR3 plus reference TRBV5-1 and TRBJ2-5, the full variable domain is KAGVTQTPRYLIKTRGQQVTLSCSPISGHRSVSWYQQTPGQGLQFLFEYFSETQRNKGNFPGRFSGRQFSNSRSEMNVSTLELGDSALYLCASSLGHGGTQETQYFGPGTRLLVL.

The CDR3 DNA reads TGTGCCAGCAGCGGGATTAGGGGTCTCGAGACCCAGTACTTC. It codes for CASSGIRGLETQYF. This chain joins TRBV7-9 and TRBJ2-5, with D perhaps TRBD1 (5 bases). Germline lookup yields CDR1 SEHNR and CDR2 FQNEAQ (reference sequence). The V and J ends lost 5 bases and 5 bases respectively, with 15 bases between them. CDR3 length: 14 amino acids.